This TCR beta chain was captured by sequencing in a study of beta chain features in type 1 diabetes. The study reverse transcribed the entire isolated RNA, so it sequenced expressed TCRB transcripts. Some clones are missing from TCRdb's copy, which holds only in-frame ones; the method was immunoSEQ multiplex PCR. The sample has about 140,000 clones; less than 9% are singletons. CDR3 size: 17 residues. Germline lookup yields CDR1 LNHNV and CDR2 YYDKDF (reference sequence). V shed 0 bases and J 6 bases; nucleotides not matched to a gene: 8. This clone was recorded many times. The chain is built from TRBV15 and TRBJ2-2; 9 nucleotides agree with TRBD2. Sequencing was carried out using central memory CD4+ T cells from blood. This receptor was obtained from a woman aged 25-40 years in good health. The DNA for the CDR3 is TGTGCCACCAGCAGAGATCAAGCGGGAGGTTTATCCGGGGAGCTGTTTTTT. Protein product: CATSRDQAGGLSGELFF.